These T cell receptor beta chains were read from a single sample in a study of T cell responses to AZD1222 COVID-19 vaccine. Libraries were prepared by immunoSEQ multiplex PCR; TCRdb keeps only in-frame clonotypes and omits some of them. The sample records about 100,000 clones, around 87% being singletons. The sample here was peripheral blood, taken on day 0 of MenACWY control vaccination. These receptor sequences come from an adult in good health. Each CDR3 is given with its conserved first and last residue. The D gene is left open where the match is weak. A row's size may be missing; if present it is once, few, many or a size class.

>-|TRBJ1-3|-|TRBV3-1/TRBV3-2
TGTGCCAGCAGCCAAACGTGGGGGACAGGAAACACCATATATTTT
CASSQTWGTGNTIYF
>-|TRBJ1-2|-|TRBV2
TGTGCCAGCAGGGGGTTAGGTGCTGGCTACACCTTC
CASRGLGAGYTF
>TRBD2|TRBJ2-3|-|TRBV3-1/TRBV3-2
TGTGCCAGCAGCCCTACTAGCGGGAGAGATACGCAGTATTTT
CASSPTSGRDTQYF
>-|TRBJ2-1|-|TRBV9
TGTGCCAGCAGCGCCAGCGGATTCTCCTACAATGAGCAGTTCTTC
CASSASGFSYNEQFF
>-|TRBJ1-2|-|TRBV2
TGTGCCAGCAGGTCGGGAGGGGGGATTTATGGCTACACCTTC
CASRSGGGIYGYTF
>TRBD1|TRBJ2-1|-|TRBV11-2
TGTGCCAGCAGCTTAGAGGGACAGGGGGCCTACAATGAGCAGTTCTTC
CASSLEGQGAYNEQFF
>-|TRBJ1-5|once|TRBV10-3
TGTGCCATCAGTGAGGAAAGCAGCTCGTATCAGCCCCAGCATTTT
CAISEESSSYQPQHF
>-|TRBJ2-7|-|TRBV28
TGTGCCAGCAGTGGCAGGGTTCAGAACGAGCAGTACTTC
CASSGRVQNEQYF
>-|TRBJ1-1|-|TRBV7-6
TGTGCCAGCAGCTTCTTCAGGGGGAACACTGAAGCTTTCTTT
CASSFFRGNTEAFF
>-|TRBJ2-3|-|TRBV13
TGTGCCAGCAGCACAACTAGAGTGGATACGCAGTATTTT
CASSTTRVDTQYF
>-|TRBJ1-2|-|TRBV5-1
TGCGCCAGCAGCTTGGAAGGCAAATCGAGTTCTGGCTACACCTTC
CASSLEGKSSSGYTF
>-|TRBJ1-3|-|TRBV25-1
TGTGCCAGCAGTGAATCGACAGGCGGAAACACCATATATTTT
CASSESTGGNTIYF
>TRBD1|TRBJ2-2|-|TRBV5-1
TGCGCCAGCAGTTCCGGCCGGGACAGAGAACCCGGGGAGCTGTTTTTT
CASSSGRDREPGELFF
>-|TRBJ2-2|few|TRBV6-2/TRBV6-3
TGTGCCAGCAGCTGGAGCGGGGAGCTGTTTTTT
CASSWSGELFF
>TRBD1|TRBJ2-1|-|TRBV7-3
TGTGCCAGCAGCTTACAAGGGACAGGGTCCTACAATGAGCAGTTCTTC
CASSLQGTGSYNEQFF
>-|TRBJ1-5|-|TRBV27
TGTGCCAGCAGTTTAAAGGGGTCGGGCAATCAGCCCCAGCATTTT
CASSLKGSGNQPQHF
>TRBD1|TRBJ1-1|-|TRBV5-1
TGCGCCAGCAGCTCTAGTCGGCAGGGGGGATATGATAAAGCTTTCTTT
CASSSSRQGGYDKAFF
>-|TRBJ1-1|-|TRBV6-5
TGTGCCAGCAGGCCGGAACTGGGTGAAGCTTTCTTT
CASRPELGEAFF
>-|TRBJ1-3|-|TRBV27
TGTGCCAGCAGAACGACGTGGGGGTCTGGAAACACCATATATTTT
CASRTTWGSGNTIYF
>TRBD2|TRBJ2-7|once|TRBV27
TGTGCCAGCAGTTTATACTCGGGGGGAGCGTTTATTTGGGAGCAGTACTTC
CASSLYSGGAFIWEQYF
>-|TRBJ2-7|few|TRBV18
TGTGCCAGCTCACCACCCCGGGACACCTACGAGCAGTACTTC
CASSPPRDTYEQYF
>-|TRBJ2-1|-|TRBV5-1
TGCGCCAGCAGCTTGGTCTTGGGGGGGCTGGATGAGCAGTTCTTC
CASSLVLGGLDEQFF
>-|TRBJ1-1|-|TRBV27
TGTGCCAGCAGCCGGGGCGGGGGTGAGACTGAAGCTTTCTTT
CASSRGGGETEAFF
>-|TRBJ1-5|-|TRBV18
TGTGCCAGCTCACACCGGGACACCAATCAGCCCCAGCATTTT
CASSHRDTNQPQHF
>-|TRBJ1-2|-|TRBV6-5
TGTGCCAGCAGACAGCCGGGAGGGGATGGCTACACCTTC
CASRQPGGDGYTF
>TRBD1|TRBJ2-7|-|TRBV3-1/TRBV3-2
TGTGCCAGCAGCCAACAGACAGGGTCCTACGAGCAGTACTTC
CASSQQTGSYEQYF
>-|TRBJ1-1|-|TRBV15
TGTGCCACCAGCAGAGACAAAGCGGGTTTTACGTCGGGAGCTTTCTTT
CATSRDKAGFTSGAFF
>-|TRBJ1-2|-|TRBV5-8
TGTGCCAGCAGCTTGGCCAAACCAGGTGATATTGGTGGCTACACCTTC
CASSLAKPGDIGGYTF
>TRBD1|TRBJ2-5|-|TRBV18
TGTGCCAGCTCTCCCGGACAGGGGACGGGAGAGACCCAGTACTTC
CASSPGQGTGETQYF
>-|TRBJ1-2|-|TRBV5-1
TGCGCCAGCAGCCCGGTGGGGGGCGCTGGGGGCTACACCTTC
CASSPVGGAGGYTF
>TRBD1|TRBJ2-5|-|TRBV7-2
TGTGCCAGCAGCCTTTACAGGGGGACGGGTATTGAGACCCAGTACTTC
CASSLYRGTGIETQYF
>-|TRBJ1-5|-|TRBV6-6
TGTGCCAGCATGAGGGGCGGAGGTGGTCAGCCCCAGCATTTT
CASMRGGGGQPQHF
>TRBD2|TRBJ2-3|-|TRBV4-3
TGCGCCAGCAGCCCTACCAGCGGGGGGGCGCCCCAGTATTTT
CASSPTSGGAPQYF
>-|TRBJ2-6|once|TRBV28
TGTGCCAGCAGTCCGCGGTTTACTGGGGCCAACGTCCTGACTTTC
CASSPRFTGANVLTF
>TRBD2|TRBJ2-1|-|TRBV3-1/TRBV3-2
TGTGCCAGCAGCCAAGATCGGGCTAGCGGCTACAATGAGCAGTTCTTC
CASSQDRASGYNEQFF
>TRBD1|TRBJ1-2|-|TRBV2
TGTGCCAGCAGTGAGGAGGGACAGGCCTCTAACTATGGCTACACCTTC
CASSEEGQASNYGYTF
>-|TRBJ2-3|-|TRBV15
TGTGCCACCAGCAGAGATCGGGGCTCAAGCACAGATACGCAGTATTTT
CATSRDRGSSTDTQYF
>TRBD1|TRBJ2-5|-|TRBV25-1
TGTGCCAGCAGTGACCCCGGAAGGGGGCGGGAGACCCAGTACTTC
CASSDPGRGRETQYF
>-|TRBJ2-7|-|TRBV7-2
TGTGCCAGCAGTCAACTTGCAGTTTCCTACGAGCAGTACTTC
CASSQLAVSYEQYF
>-|TRBJ2-3|-|TRBV10-3
TGTGCCATCAGTGAGTCAGGGAAAGGGGGAACAGATACGCAGTATTTT
CAISESGKGGTDTQYF
>TRBD1|TRBJ1-6|-|TRBV7-9
TGTGCCAGCAGCTCAGGACAGGGGGCAGGTAATTCACCCCTCCACTTT
CASSSGQGAGNSPLHF